The source of this TCR beta chain is a study of T-cell reconstitution after alpha-beta-depleted transplantation in children (dated by TCRdb to the mid-2010s). Some background on the complete study: T-cell immune reconstitution after TCRalphabeta/CD19-depleted allogeneic hematopoietic cell transplantation in children was quantitatively tracked in the study by means of TCR repertoire profiling.

The treatment or condition label of this sample denotes: allogeneic hematopoietic cell transplantation with graft depleted of TCRalphabeta T cells and CD19 B cells. The children who served as transplant recipients had been given grafts of TCRalphabeta/CD19-depleted allogeneic hematopoietic cells. Library construction relied on PCR. Sequenced on an Illumina HiSeq 2500. TCR libraries were prepared with molecular barcoding, using unique molecular identifiers to normalize TCRbeta repertoire quantification. TCRdb took the public reads, trimmed them with fastp at Q25, ran MiXCR for clone calling and kept in-frame beta chains. CDR3 protein duplicates are merged, each entry listing the most common genes and DNA. Across this sample there are more than 300,000 distinct CDR3 sequences, with about 16% seen only once. The leading ten clones occupy about 41% of the sample. This clonotype came up a few times. The antigen it binds to is not known. There are no base qualities to consult, and no much larger clone falls within one base.

Based on the germline V gene, the CDR1 and CDR2 sequences are SGHRS and YFSETQ. Including cysteine and phenylalanine, the CDR3 has 15 amino acids. Kept here is only the CDR3 DNA, which spans 45 bases and is read in frame from base 1. V gives up 3 bases and J gives up 0 bases, and the segment between their germline ends measures 12 bases. Findings and caveats that apply to the study as a whole: Over subsequent months, a decline in hyperexpanded clone frequencies was noted, and after one year, T-cell counts and TCRbeta diversity were mostly ascribed to newly produced T cells. In some patients, the high TCRbeta diversity seen at day 60 was put down to recipient T cells and intrathymic progenitors that had survived conditioning. The apparently early recovery of alphabetaT-cell counts about two months after transplant reportedly depended on only several hundred rapidly expanded clones that came from non-depleted graft cells.

This sequence originates from a male patient aged 2 to 10 who had a stem cell transplant for acute lymphoblastic leukemia, so the T cells may come from the graft donor. The chain was built from TRBV5-1 and TRBJ2-5, with the identity of the D gene unclear. Sequencing used PBMCs, mostly from graft donor cells, obtained 360 days after TCRalphabeta/CD19-depleted stem cell transplant. The nucleotides read TGCGCCAGCAGCTCCTGGGAAGATTACCAAGAGACCCAGTACTTC. Its amino acids are CASSSWEDYQETQYF.